Listed here are 31 T cell receptor beta chains from one sample, sequenced in a study of OX40 agonist ivuxolimab in advanced cancers. Profiled with immunoSEQ multiplex PCR; TCRdb holds only in-frame clones, not every one. The sample lists roughly 76,000 clones, approximately 80% occurring once. The sample was CD4+ or CD8+ T cells sorted from blood, taken in a trial of the OX40 agonist ivuxolimab. Receptors were obtained from an adult with an advanced solid tumor such as melanoma, head and neck, liver or kidney cancer.

The chain recombines TRBV19 with TRBJ1-6, with unresolved D. This CDR3 comprises 17 residues. V gave up 3 bases and J gave up 0 bases, with 12 bases separating them. Germline values: CDR1 LNHDA, CDR2 SQIVND (reference sequence). Here the CDR3 reads CASSIARRSSYNSPLHF. In nucleotides, the CDR3 is TGTGCCAGTAGTATTGCCCGCAGGAGCTCCTATAATTCACCCCTCCACTTT.

This sequence joins TRBV9 and TRBJ2-7; possibly TRBD2 for D (7 bases). Trimming shortened V by 3 bases and J by 0 bases, and 13 bases separated the two germline ends. Germline CDR1 SGDLS, CDR2 YYNGEE. This CDR3 is 15 amino acids long. CDR3 bases: TGTGCCAGCAGCGAGGGGGGGACTGTCTCCTACGAGCAGTACTTC. The encoded protein is CASSEGGTVSYEQYF. The full variable domain, with the rest looked up from reference TRBV9 and TRBJ2-7, is DSGVTQTPKHLITATGQRVTLRCSPRSGDLSVYWYQQSLDQGLQFLIQYYNGEERAKGNILERFSAQQFPDLHSELNLSSLELGDSALYFCASSEGGTVSYEQYFGPGTRLTVT.

The CDR3: CSVPGQGVQETQYF. In DNA, the CDR3 is TGCAGCGTGCCGGGACAGGGGGTTCAAGAGACCCAGTACTTC. This chain connects TRBV29-1 to TRBJ2-5, with 11 positions matching TRBD1. This CDR3 is 14 amino acids long. Germline assignment: CDR1 SQVTM and CDR2 ANQGSEA. Losses at the gene ends were 6 bases for V and 2 bases for J; bases not matched to a gene: 5.

This chain connects TRBV7-9 to TRBJ2-3; D perhaps matches TRBD1 (5 bases). Trimming pared 3 bases from V and 2 bases from J, leaving 15 bases between. CDR3 length: 16 residues. Germline V gives CDR1 SEHNR, CDR2 FQNEAQ (reference sequence). DNA for the CDR3: TGTGCCAGCAGCTTTTGGTTAGGGGCGGTCACAGATACGCAGTATTTT. Encoded protein: CASSFWLGAVTDTQYF.

The rearrangement links TRBV9 to TRBJ2-7, with D possibly being TRBD1 (6 bases). Germline CDR1 is SGDLS and CDR2 is YYNGEE. The V end was cut by 1 base, the J end by 11 bases, with 19 bases between. This CDR3 spans 14 amino acids. Here the CDR3 reads CASSVSRTATSKYF. Written as DNA, the CDR3 is TGTGCCAGCAGCGTATCCAGGACAGCTACCTCAAAGTACTTC.

The chain employs TRBV4-3 and TRBJ2-3, with D possibly being TRBD2 (6 bases). This CDR3 region has 16 residues. With 4 bases removed from V and 2 bases from J, the gap between germline ends came to 16 bases. Germline CDR1 reads LGHNA; CDR2 reads YSLEER. This CDR3 reads CASSRETSFFTDTQYF. CDR3 nucleotide sequence: TGCGCCAGCAGCCGAGAGACTAGTTTCTTCACAGATACGCAGTATTTT.

The J gene is TRBJ2-3, the V gene TRBV6-5, with TRBD2 matching over 9 bases. With V trimmed by 0 bases and J by 2 bases, 3 bases remained unmatched. Germline V gives CDR1 MNHEY, CDR2 SVGAGI. The CDR3 has 16 residues. CDR3 DNA sequence: TGTGCCAGCAGTTACTCTGGCGGGGGGGCCACAGATACGCAGTATTTT. Residues: CASSYSGGGATDTQYF.

J is TRBJ1-2 and V is TRBV4-1; 9 bases map to TRBD1. The J segment lost 2 bases and the V segment lost 2 bases, leaving 6 bases of the junction unmatched. This CDR3 spans 16 amino acids. The germline CDR1 and CDR2 sequences are MGHRA and YSYEKL. The CDR3, as DNA: TGCGCCAGCAGCCAACCGAGACAGGGGGGAAACTATGGCTACACCTTC. It is translated as CASSQPRQGGNYGYTF.

V and J are TRBV7-3 and TRBJ1-5; D gene unclear. The V and J ends lost 9 bases and 6 bases respectively, with 21 bases between them. Germline CDR1 and CDR2: SGHTA and FQGTGA. The CDR3 runs 15 residues. The CDR3 region has the DNA TGTGCCAGACTGATTAAGCCTTCCGCGGGTCAGCCCCAGCATTTT. This encodes CARLIKPSAGQPQHF.

The chain recombines TRBV7-6 with TRBJ1-1; D is perhaps TRBD1 (6 bases). V was pared by 6 bases and J by 4 bases, with 15 bases between. The CDR3 consists of 14 residues. CDR1 SGHVS and CDR2 FNYEAQ come from the germline V gene. Here the CDR3 DNA reads TGTGCCAGCAGTCTGGGGGGGCCGGGCACTGAAGCTTTCTTT. This sequence encodes CASSLGGPGTEAFF.

The chain combines TRBV11-2 with TRBJ1-1; D remains ambiguous. The CDR3 length is 15 residues. V was cut by 10 bases and J by 5 bases, with 23 bases left in between. Germline CDR1 and CDR2: SGHAT and FQNNGV. CDR3 sequence (DNA): TGTGCCACCCGGCCGACCCCAAAAGCTGGGACTGAAGCTTTCTTT. It encodes CATRPTPKAGTEAFF.

The gene calls are TRBV6-6 and TRBJ2-1, with 11 bases aligning to TRBD1. Per germline, CDR1 MNHNY and CDR2 SVGAGI (reference sequence). CDR3 length: 16 residues. V trimming: 7 bases; J trimming: 6 bases; junction bases outside the gene matches: 11. CDR3 DNA: TGTGCCAGCACCCGGACAGGGGGCGAGCGAAGCAATGAGCAGTTCTTC. This encodes CASTRTGGERSNEQFF.

The rearrangement links TRBV10-1 to TRBJ1-1; 7 nucleotides agree with TRBD1. J was trimmed by 1 base and V by 3 bases; bases with no gene match: 5. Germline V gene lookup returns CDR1 WNHNN and CDR2 SYGVQD (reference sequence). The CDR3 totals 15 residues. CDR3 in amino acids: CASSDGTAQNTEAFF. CDR3 in DNA: TGCGCCAGCAGTGACGGGACAGCTCAGAACACTGAAGCTTTCTTT.

This chain uses TRBV6-6 with TRBJ2-5; D not certain. The CDR3 is 11 amino acids. Germline CDR1 and CDR2: MNHNY and SVGAGI (reference sequence). Trimming left V 6 bases short and J 5 bases short, with 7 bases between. The CDR3 DNA reads as TGTGCCAGCAGGGCCCGGGAGACCCAGTACTTC. Translation: CASRARETQYF.

This clone was recorded once. This chain's CDR3 is CASSASADEQYF. CDR3 sequence (DNA): TGTGCCAGCAGTGCCTCGGCCGACGAGCAGTACTTC. This chain connects TRBV2 to TRBJ2-7, with D uncertain. CDR3 size: 12 residues. V was clipped by 4 bases and J by 5 bases, with 9 bases between them. Germline V gene data show CDR1 as SNHLY and CDR2 as FYNNEI. Combining the CDR3 with reference TRBV2 and TRBJ2-7 gives the whole variable domain EPEVTQTPSHQVTQMGQEVILRCVPISNHLYFYWYRQILGQKVEFLVSFYNNEISEKSEIFDDQFSVERPDGSNFTLKIRSTKLEDSAMYFCASSASADEQYFGPGTRLTVT.

This chain connects TRBV11-2 to TRBJ1-6; TRBD1 agrees at 11 bases. The CDR3 runs 15 residues. Germline trimming cut 4 bases from V and 10 bases from J; bases unmatched to any gene: 6. CDR1 is SGHAT, CDR2 FQNNGV, per germline. The CDR3 loop is CASSSSGTGGSPLHF. DNA of the CDR3: TGTGCCAGCAGCTCGTCCGGGACAGGGGGGTCACCCCTCCACTTT. Filled out from reference TRBV11-2 and TRBJ1-6, the complete variable domain reads EAGVAQSPRYKIIEKRQSVAFWCNPISGHATLYWYQQILGQGPKLLIQFQNNGVVDDSQLPKDRFSAERLKGVDSTLKIQPAKLEDSAVYLCASSSSGTGGSPLHFGNGTRLTVT.

This chain joins TRBV7-2 and TRBJ1-5, with a tentative D call TRBD1 (6 bases). The CDR3 is 13 residues long. Germline V lookup: CDR1 SGHTA, CDR2 FQGNSA. The ends were cut back, 4 bases at V and 4 bases at J, with 8 bases in the middle. This chain's CDR3 is CASSSDRNQPQHF. The CDR3 DNA reads as TGTGCCAGCAGCTCCGACAGGAATCAGCCCCAGCATTTT.

The V and J genes are TRBV10-2 and TRBJ1-2; TRBD1 aligns across 10 bases. The J segment lost 0 bases and the V segment lost 5 bases, leaving 3 bases of the junction unmatched. This CDR3 contains 15 residues. The germline gives CDR1 WSHSY, CDR2 SAAADI. CDR3 DNA: TGCGCCAGCAGTCCCGGGACAGGGGCTAACTATGGCTACACCTTC. It specifies CASSPGTGANYGYTF.

The rearrangement uses TRBV7-9 and TRBJ1-3; 9 bases align to TRBD1. The junction had 3 bases not matched to a gene; V was cut back by 1 base and J by 2 bases. CDR3 size: 16 residues. CDR1 and CDR2 (germline): SEHNR, FQNEAQ (reference sequence). CDR3 region: CASSLGGTGPGNTIYF. For the CDR3, the DNA is TGTGCCAGCAGCTTAGGGGGGACAGGGCCTGGAAACACCATATATTTT.

The chain carries TRBV7-2 and TRBJ2-7; 9 bases agree with TRBD2. This CDR3 region has 14 residues. Germline values: CDR1 SGHTA, CDR2 FQGNSA. V gave up 3 bases and J gave up 1 base; unmatched junction bases: 1. CDR3 nucleotides: TGTGCCAGCAGCTTTAGCGGGGGTTCCTACGAGCAGTACTTC. The encoded protein is CASSFSGGSYEQYF.

About this clone: Relative to the germline gene, one junction end is altered; a read error may explain this. The V gene is TRBV7-7, the J gene TRBJ2-3; 10 nucleotides match TRBD1. Looked up from germline, CDR1 is SSHAT and CDR2 is FNYEAQ (reference sequence). The length of the CDR3 is 14 residues. The CDR3 coding sequence is TGTGCTAGCAGCCAGGGACAGGGGACAGATACGCAGTATTTT. Protein sequence: CASSQGQGTDTQYF.

DNA of the CDR3: TGTGCCATCAGTTATCAGGGTAGCACCGGGGAGCTGTTTTTT. It translates to CAISYQGSTGELFF. The V and J genes are TRBV10-3 and TRBJ2-2; possibly TRBD1 for D (5 bases). Trimming pared 5 bases from V and 4 bases from J, leaving 11 bases between. The germline V gene has CDR1 ENHRY and CDR2 SYGVKD. CDR3 length equals 14 residues.

This chain connects TRBV6-4 to TRBJ1-1; a possible D gene is TRBD1 (6 bases). CDR1 MRHNA and CDR2 SNTAGT come from the germline V gene. This CDR3 is built from 13 residues. V lost 5 bases, J lost 1 base, and 8 bases lay in between. The CDR3 reads CASSRQENTEAFF. The CDR3 DNA sequence: TGTGCCAGCAGTAGACAGGAGAACACTGAAGCTTTCTTT.

This clone came up once. The V call is TRBV7-9, the J call TRBJ2-3, with TRBD1 matching 7 bases. Trimming removed 5 bases from V and 4 bases from J; junction bases left unmatched: 3. The CDR3 is made up of 13 amino acids. Germline V gene sequence: CDR1 SEHNR, CDR2 FQNEAQ (reference sequence). In DNA, the CDR3 is TGTGCCAGCAGCACGGACAGGTCAGATACGCAGTATTTT. It yields the protein CASSTDRSDTQYF. The whole variable domain, filled in from reference TRBV7-9 and TRBJ2-3, reads DTGVSQNPRHKITKRGQNVTFRCDPISEHNRLYWYRQTLGQGPEFLTYFQNEAQLEKSRLLSDRFSAERPKGSFSTLEIQRTEQGDSAMYLCASSTDRSDTQYFGPGTRLTVL.

This chain connects TRBV7-2 to TRBJ1-1, with D perhaps TRBD1 (6 bases). The V end was cut by 4 bases, the J end by 7 bases, with 19 bases between. Per germline, CDR1 SGHTA and CDR2 FQGNSA. The CDR3 has 15 amino acids. This CDR3 is CASSSLLDRADEAFF. CDR3 nucleotides: TGTGCCAGCAGCTCCCTTCTGGACAGAGCTGATGAAGCTTTCTTT. Combining the CDR3 with reference TRBV7-2 and TRBJ1-1 gives the whole variable domain GAGVSQSPSNKVTEKGKDVELRCDPISGHTALYWYRQSLGQGLEFLIYFQGNSAPDKSGLPSDRFSAERTGGSVSTLTIQRTQQEDSAVYLCASSSLLDRADEAFFGQGTRLTVV.

This CDR3 is CASSPRTSGNNEQFF. CDR3 nucleotides: TGTGCCAGTAGTCCCCGGACTAGCGGGAACAATGAGCAGTTCTTC. The chain couples TRBV19 to TRBJ2-1, with TRBD2 matching 12 bases. Trimming cost V 5 bases and J 5 bases; bases outside gene matches: 4. Germline CDR1 reads LNHDA; CDR2 reads SQIVND (reference sequence). This CDR3 has 15 amino acids.

This clone was observed once. This rearrangement joins TRBV7-2 to TRBJ2-3; D unresolved. CDR1 and CDR2 (germline): SGHTA, FQGNSA. This CDR3 comprises 15 residues. V was cut by 5 bases and J by 3 bases, with 15 bases left in between. For the CDR3, the DNA is TGTGCCAGCAGCGTCTCAGGCCTGGAGACAGATACGCAGTATTTT. Amino acid sequence: CASSVSGLETDTQYF.

The V and J genes are TRBV2 and TRBJ1-1, with 7 positions matching TRBD1. The CDR3 contains 15 residues. The trim removed 7 bases at V and 3 bases at J, leaving 11 bases unmatched. Germline values: CDR1 SNHLY, CDR2 FYNNEI. The CDR3 DNA follows: TGTGCCAGCACGGCCGGCGACAGGGACGACACTGAAGCTTTCTTT. Translation: CASTAGDRDDTEAFF.

This chain connects TRBV5-1 to TRBJ2-3; no reliable D call. Germline V lookup: CDR1 SGHRS, CDR2 YFSETQ. This CDR3 has 16 amino acids. V gave up 4 bases and J gave up 1 base, with 16 bases separating them. The CDR3, as DNA: TGCGCCAGCAGCCCCGGCCTAGTTGGGGGCACAGATACGCAGTATTTT. Its protein is CASSPGLVGGTDTQYF.

This clone came up once. The genes are TRBV10-3 and TRBJ1-1, with no clear D. Germline-derived CDR1 and CDR2 are ENHRY and SYGVKD. Deletions cut 7 bases from V and 6 bases from J, with 15 bases between. The CDR3 covers 13 residues. The DNA of the CDR3 is TGTGCCATCACCCCGACCGGGAAGGCTGAAGCTTTCTTT. Protein: CAITPTGKAEAFF.

This clone was counted between two and nine times. Additional DNA sequences in this sample encode the identical CDR3. The chain combines TRBV27 with TRBJ1-4; D is uncertain. V was shortened by 3 bases and J by 0 bases, with 8 bases between the two germline ends. Germline lookup yields CDR1 MNHEY and CDR2 SMNVEV (reference sequence). CDR3 length: 15 residues. Written as DNA, the CDR3 is TGTGCCAGCAGTTTTCGGGCCGCAACTAATGAAAAACTGTTTTTT. Translation: CASSFRAATNEKLFF.